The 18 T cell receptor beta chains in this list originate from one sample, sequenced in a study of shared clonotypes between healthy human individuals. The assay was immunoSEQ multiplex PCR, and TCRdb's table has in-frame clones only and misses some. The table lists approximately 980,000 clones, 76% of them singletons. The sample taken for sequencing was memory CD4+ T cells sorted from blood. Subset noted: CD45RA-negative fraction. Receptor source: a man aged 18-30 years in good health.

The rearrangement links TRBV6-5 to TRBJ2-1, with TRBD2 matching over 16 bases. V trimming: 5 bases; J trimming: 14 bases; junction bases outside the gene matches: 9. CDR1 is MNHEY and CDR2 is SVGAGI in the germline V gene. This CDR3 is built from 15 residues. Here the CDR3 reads CASSQRGLAGGREFF. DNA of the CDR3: TGTGCCAGCAGTCAAAGGGGACTAGCGGGAGGGAGGGAGTTCTTC.

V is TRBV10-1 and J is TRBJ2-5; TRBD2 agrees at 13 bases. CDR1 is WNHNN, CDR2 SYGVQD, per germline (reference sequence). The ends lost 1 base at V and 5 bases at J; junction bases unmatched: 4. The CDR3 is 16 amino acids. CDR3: CASSEWTSGSPETQYF. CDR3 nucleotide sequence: TGCGCCAGCAGTGAGTGGACTAGCGGGAGCCCCGAGACCCAGTACTTC.

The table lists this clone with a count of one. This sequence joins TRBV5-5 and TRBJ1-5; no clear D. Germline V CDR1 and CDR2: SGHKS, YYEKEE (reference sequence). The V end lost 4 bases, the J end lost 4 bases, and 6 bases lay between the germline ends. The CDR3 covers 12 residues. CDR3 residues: CASSHGNQPQHF. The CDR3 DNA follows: TGTGCCAGCAGCCATGGGAATCAGCCCCAGCATTTT.

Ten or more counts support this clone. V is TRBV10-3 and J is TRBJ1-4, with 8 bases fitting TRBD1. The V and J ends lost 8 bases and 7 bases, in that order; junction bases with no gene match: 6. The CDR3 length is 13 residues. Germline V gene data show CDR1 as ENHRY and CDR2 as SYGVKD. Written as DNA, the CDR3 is TGTGCCATCGGTACAGGGGGGAGTGAAAAACTGTTTTTT. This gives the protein CAIGTGGSEKLFF.

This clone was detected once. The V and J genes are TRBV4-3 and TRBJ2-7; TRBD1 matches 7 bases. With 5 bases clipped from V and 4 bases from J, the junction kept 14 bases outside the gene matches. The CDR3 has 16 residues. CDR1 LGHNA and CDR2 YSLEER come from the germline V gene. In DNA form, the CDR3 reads TGCGCCAGCAGCGAAACAGGGGAATCTCGCTCGTACGAGCAGTACTTC. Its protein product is CASSETGESRSYEQYF.

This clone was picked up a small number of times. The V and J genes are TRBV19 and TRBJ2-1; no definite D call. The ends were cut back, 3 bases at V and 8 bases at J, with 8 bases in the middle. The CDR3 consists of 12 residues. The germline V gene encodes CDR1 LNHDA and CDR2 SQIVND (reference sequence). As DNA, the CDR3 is TGTGCCAGTAGTATGCCTGGGGATGAGCAGTTCTTC. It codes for CASSMPGDEQFF.

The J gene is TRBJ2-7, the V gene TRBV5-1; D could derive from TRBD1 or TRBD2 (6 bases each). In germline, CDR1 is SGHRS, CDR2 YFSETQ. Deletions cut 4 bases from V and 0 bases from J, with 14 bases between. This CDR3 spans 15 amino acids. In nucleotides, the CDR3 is TGCGCCAGCAGCGGGGGAGGACAGAACTCCTACGAGCAGTACTTC. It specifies CASSGGGQNSYEQYF.

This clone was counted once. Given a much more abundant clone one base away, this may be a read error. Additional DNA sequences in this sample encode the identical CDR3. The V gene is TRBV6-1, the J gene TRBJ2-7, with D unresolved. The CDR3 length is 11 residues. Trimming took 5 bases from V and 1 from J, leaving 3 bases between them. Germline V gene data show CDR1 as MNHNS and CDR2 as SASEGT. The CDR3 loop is CASSRSYEQYF. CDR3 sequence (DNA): TGTGCCAGCAGTCGATCCTACGAGCAGTACTTC.

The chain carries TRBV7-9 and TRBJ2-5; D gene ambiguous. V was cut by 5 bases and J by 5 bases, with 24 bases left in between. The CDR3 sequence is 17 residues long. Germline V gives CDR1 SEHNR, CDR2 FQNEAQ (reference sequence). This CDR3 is CASSPPMGKHMRETQYF. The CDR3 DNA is TGTGCCAGCAGCCCCCCTATGGGAAAGCACATGAGGGAGACCCAGTACTTC.

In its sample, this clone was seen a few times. The CDR3 DNA sequence: TGTGCTAGTGGGTCGAGCGGGGGGGTTCAGTATTTT. Protein: CASGSSGGVQYF. The chain carries TRBV12-5 and TRBJ2-3; 10 bases are a match to TRBD2. The V gene end was trimmed by 6 bases and the J gene end by 12 bases; junction bases not matched to a gene: 6. The CDR3 totals 12 residues. Germline values: CDR1 LGHNT, CDR2 FRNRAP.

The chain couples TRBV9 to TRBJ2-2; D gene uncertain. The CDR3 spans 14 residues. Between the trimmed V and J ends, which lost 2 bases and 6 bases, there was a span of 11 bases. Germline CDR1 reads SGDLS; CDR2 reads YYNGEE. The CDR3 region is CASSVTSVAGELFF. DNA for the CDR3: TGTGCCAGCAGCGTTACCTCTGTAGCCGGGGAGCTGTTTTTT.

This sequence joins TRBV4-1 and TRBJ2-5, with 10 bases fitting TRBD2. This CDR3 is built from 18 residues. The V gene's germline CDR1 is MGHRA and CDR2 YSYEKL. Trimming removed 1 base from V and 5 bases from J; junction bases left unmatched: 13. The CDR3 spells CASSQGLSGGALAETQYF. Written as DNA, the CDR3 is TGCGCCAGCAGCCAAGGGTTGAGCGGGGGGGCTCTGGCGGAGACCCAGTACTTC.

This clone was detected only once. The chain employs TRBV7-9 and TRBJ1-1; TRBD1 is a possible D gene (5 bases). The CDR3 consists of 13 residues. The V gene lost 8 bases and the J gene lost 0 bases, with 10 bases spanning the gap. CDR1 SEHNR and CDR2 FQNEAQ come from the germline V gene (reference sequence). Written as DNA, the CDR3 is TGTGCCAGCGAGGGCAGGGTGAACACTGAAGCTTTCTTT. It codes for CASEGRVNTEAFF.

The CDR3 DNA reads TGTGCCAGCAGCGATATGAGACTAGCGAAACCCTACGAGCAGTACTTC. It translates to CASSDMRLAKPYEQYF. The chain employs TRBV9 and TRBJ2-7; 8 positions match TRBD2. The length of the CDR3 is 16 residues. In germline, CDR1 is SGDLS, CDR2 YYNGEE. The junction had 10 bases not matched to a gene; V was cut back by 3 bases and J by 2 bases. The full variable domain, its missing parts supplied by reference TRBV9 and TRBJ2-7, is DSGVTQTPKHLITATGQRVTLRCSPRSGDLSVYWYQQSLDQGLQFLIQYYNGEERAKGNILERFSAQQFPDLHSELNLSSLELGDSALYFCASSDMRLAKPYEQYFGPGTRLTVT.

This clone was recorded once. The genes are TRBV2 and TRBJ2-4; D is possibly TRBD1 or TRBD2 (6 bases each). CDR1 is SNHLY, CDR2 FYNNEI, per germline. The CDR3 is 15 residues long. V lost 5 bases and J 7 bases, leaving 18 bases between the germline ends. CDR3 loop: CASSLQGGEGNIQYF. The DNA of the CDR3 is TGTGCCAGCAGTCTACAGGGAGGAGAAGGGAACATTCAGTACTTC.

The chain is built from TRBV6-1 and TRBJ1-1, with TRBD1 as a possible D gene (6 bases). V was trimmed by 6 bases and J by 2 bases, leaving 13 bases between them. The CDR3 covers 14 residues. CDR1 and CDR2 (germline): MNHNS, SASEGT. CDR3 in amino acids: CASRRQEINTEAFF. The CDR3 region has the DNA TGTGCCAGCAGGAGACAGGAGATAAACACTGAAGCTTTCTTT.

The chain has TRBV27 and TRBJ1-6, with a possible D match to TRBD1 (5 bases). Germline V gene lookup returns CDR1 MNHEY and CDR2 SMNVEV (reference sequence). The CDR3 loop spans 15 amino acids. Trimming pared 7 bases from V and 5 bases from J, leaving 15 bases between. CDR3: CASKTHGGDNSPLHF. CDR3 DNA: TGTGCCAGCAAAACACACGGGGGAGATAATTCACCCCTCCACTTT.

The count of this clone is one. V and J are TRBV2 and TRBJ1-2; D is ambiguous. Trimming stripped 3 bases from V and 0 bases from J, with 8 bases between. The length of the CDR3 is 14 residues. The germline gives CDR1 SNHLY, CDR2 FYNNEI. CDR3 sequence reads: CASSEGYTNYGYTF. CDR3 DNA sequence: TGTGCCAGCAGTGAGGGGTATACTAACTATGGCTACACCTTC.